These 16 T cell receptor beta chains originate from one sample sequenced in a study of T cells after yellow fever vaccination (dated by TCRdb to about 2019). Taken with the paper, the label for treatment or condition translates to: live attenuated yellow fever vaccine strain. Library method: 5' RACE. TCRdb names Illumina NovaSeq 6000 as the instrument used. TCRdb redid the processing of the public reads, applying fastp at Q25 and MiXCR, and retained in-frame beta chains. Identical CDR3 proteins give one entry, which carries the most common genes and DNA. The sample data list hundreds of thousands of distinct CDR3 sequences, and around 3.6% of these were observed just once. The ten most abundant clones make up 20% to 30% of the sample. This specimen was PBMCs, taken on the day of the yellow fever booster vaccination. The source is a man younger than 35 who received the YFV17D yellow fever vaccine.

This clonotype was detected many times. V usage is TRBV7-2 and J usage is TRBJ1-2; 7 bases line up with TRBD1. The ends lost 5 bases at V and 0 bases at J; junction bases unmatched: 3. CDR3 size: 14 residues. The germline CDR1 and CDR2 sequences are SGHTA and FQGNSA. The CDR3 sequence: CASSTGTANYGYTF. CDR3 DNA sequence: TGTGCCAGCAGCACCGGGACAGCTAACTATGGCTACACCTTC.

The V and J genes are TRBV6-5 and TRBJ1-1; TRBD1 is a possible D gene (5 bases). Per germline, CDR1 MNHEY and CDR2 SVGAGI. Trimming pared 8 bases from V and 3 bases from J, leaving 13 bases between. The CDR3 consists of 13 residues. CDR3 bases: TGTGCCAGCGCCCGCAGGGATTACACTGAAGCTTTCTTT. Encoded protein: CASARRDYTEAFF.

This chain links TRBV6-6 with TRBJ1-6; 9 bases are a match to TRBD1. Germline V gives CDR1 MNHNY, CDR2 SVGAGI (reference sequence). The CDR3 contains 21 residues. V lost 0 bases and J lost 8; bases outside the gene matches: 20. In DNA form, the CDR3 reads TGTGCCAGCAGTTACTCGTCTGCACCGGACAGGGGACGTCCTTTTGATTCACCCCTCCACTTT. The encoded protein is CASSYSSAPDRGRPFDSPLHF.

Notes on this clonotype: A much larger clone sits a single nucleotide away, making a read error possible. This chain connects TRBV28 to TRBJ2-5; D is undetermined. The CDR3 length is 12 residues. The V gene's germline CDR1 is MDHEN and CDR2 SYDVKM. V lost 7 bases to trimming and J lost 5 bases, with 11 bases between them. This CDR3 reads CASISDQETQYF. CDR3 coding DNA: TGTGCCAGCATATCTGATCAGGAGACCCAGTACTTC.

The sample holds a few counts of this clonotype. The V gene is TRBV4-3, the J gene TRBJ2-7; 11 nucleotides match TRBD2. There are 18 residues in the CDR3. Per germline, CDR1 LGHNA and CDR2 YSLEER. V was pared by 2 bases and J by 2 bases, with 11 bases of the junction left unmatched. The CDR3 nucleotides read TGCGCCAGCAGCCAACTGCTAGCGGGGGGACATGCCACCTACGAGCAGTACGTC. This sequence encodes CASSQLLAGGHATYEQYV.

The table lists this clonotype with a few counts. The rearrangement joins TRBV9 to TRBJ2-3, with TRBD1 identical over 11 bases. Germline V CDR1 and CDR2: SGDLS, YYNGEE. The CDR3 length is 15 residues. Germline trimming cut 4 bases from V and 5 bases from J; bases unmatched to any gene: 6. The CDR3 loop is CASSFRDRGIDTQYF. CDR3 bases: TGTGCCAGCAGCTTCCGGGACAGGGGGATAGATACGCAGTATTTT.

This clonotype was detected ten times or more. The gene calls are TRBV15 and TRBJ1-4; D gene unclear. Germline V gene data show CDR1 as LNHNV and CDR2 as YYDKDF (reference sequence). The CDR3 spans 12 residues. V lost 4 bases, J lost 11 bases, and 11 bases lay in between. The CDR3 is CATSTSSSKLFF. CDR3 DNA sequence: TGTGCCACCAGCACATCATCATCGAAACTGTTTTTT.

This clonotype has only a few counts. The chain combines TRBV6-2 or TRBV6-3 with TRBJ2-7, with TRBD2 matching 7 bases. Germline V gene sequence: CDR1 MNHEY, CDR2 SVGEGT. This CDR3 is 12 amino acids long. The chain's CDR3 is CASGDNRDYMNV. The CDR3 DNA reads TGTGCCAGCGGAGACAACCGGGACTACATGAACGTC.

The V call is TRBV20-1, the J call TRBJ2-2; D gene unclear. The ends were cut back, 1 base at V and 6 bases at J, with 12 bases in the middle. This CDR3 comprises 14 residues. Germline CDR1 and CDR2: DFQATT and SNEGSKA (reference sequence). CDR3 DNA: TGCAGTGCTAGAGGTTATAGCTCTCCCGGGGAGCTGTTTTTT. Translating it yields CSARGYSSPGELFF.

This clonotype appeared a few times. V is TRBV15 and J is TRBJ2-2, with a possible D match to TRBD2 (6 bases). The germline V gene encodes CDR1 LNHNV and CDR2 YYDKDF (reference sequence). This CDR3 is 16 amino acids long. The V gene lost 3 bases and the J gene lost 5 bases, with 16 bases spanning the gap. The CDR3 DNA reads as TGTGCCACCAGCAGTGCGCGCGGGGCCCTAACCGGGGAGCTGTTTTTT. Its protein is CATSSARGALTGELFF.

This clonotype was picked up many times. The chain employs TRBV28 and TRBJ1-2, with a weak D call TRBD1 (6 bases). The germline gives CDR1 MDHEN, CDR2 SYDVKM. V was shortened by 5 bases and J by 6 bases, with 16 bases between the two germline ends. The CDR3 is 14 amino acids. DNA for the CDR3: TGTGCCAGCAGTAGACAGGTTGGGTCGGATGGCTACACCTTC. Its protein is CASSRQVGSDGYTF.

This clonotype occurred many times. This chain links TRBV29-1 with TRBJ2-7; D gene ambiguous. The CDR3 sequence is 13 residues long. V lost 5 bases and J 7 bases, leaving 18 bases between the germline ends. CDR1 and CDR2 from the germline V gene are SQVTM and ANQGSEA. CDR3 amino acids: CSVTVTWPREQYF. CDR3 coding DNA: TGCAGCGTTACGGTTACTTGGCCACGGGAGCAGTACTTC.

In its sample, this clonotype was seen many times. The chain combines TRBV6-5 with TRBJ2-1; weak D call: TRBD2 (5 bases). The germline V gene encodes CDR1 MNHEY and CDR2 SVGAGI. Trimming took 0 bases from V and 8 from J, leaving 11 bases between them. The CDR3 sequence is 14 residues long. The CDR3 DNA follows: TGTGCCAGCAGTTACTCGCTAGCCCAGGATGAGCAGTTCTTC. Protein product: CASSYSLAQDEQFF.

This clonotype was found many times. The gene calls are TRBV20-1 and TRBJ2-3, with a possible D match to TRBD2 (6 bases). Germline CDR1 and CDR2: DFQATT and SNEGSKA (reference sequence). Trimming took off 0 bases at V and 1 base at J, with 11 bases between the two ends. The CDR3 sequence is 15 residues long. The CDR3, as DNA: TGCAGTGCTAGAGATCGGAAGCGGGGCACAGATACGCAGTATTTT. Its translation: CSARDRKRGTDTQYF.

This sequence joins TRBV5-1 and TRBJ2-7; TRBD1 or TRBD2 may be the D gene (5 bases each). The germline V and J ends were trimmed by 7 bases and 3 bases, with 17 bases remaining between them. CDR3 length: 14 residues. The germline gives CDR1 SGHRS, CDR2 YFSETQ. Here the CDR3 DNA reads TGCGCCAGCGCCTACTGGGACCAAGGCTACGAGCAGTACTTC. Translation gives CASAYWDQGYEQYF.

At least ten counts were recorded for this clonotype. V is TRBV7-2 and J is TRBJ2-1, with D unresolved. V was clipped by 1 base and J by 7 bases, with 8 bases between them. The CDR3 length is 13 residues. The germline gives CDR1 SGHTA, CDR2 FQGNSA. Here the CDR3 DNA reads TGTGCCAGCAGCTTAGAACCTAGGAATGAGCAGTTCTTC. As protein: CASSLEPRNEQFF.